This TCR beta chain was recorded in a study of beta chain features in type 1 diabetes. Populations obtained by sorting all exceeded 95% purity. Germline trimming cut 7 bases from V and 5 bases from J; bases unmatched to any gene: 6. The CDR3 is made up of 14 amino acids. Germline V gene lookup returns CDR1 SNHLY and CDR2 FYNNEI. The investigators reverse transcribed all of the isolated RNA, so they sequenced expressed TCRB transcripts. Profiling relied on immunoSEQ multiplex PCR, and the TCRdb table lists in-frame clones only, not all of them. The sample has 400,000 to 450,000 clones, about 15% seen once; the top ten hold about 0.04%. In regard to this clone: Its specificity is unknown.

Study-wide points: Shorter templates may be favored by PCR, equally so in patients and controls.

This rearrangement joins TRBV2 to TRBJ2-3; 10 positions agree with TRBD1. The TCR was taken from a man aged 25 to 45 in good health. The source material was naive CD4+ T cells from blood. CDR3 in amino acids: CASTMDRGVDTQYF. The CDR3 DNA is TGTGCCAGCACCATGGACAGGGGGGTAGATACGCAGTATTTT. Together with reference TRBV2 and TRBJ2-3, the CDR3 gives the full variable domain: EPEVTQTPSHQVTQMGQEVILRCVPISNHLYFYWYRQILGQKVEFLVSFYNNEISEKSEIFDDQFSVERPDGSNFTLKIRSTKLEDSAMYFCASTMDRGVDTQYFGPGTRLTVL.